This passage covers 16 T cell receptor beta chains from one sample sequenced in a study of blood T cell repertoires in COVID-19. Clones were read by immunoSEQ multiplex PCR, and TCRdb kept only the in-frame ones, dropping some. The sample shows just over 150,000 clones, 80% to 90% of them seen only once. What was sequenced was peripheral blood. Source of these receptors: a middle-aged woman with acute or convalescent COVID-19.

The chain has TRBV27 and TRBJ2-1; D is undetermined. The germline V and J ends were trimmed by 4 bases and 0 bases, with 4 bases remaining between them. This CDR3 contains 13 residues. Germline-derived CDR1 and CDR2 are MNHEY and SMNVEV (reference sequence). This chain's CDR3 is CASSSGSYNEQFF. The CDR3 nucleotides are TGTGCCAGCAGTTCGGGCTCCTACAATGAGCAGTTCTTC.

The chain has TRBV14 and TRBJ2-1; 12 bases agree with TRBD1. Germline V CDR1 and CDR2: SGHDN, FVKESK. V dropped 0 bases and J dropped 9; count of bases not matched to a gene: 9. The CDR3 length is 17 residues. CDR3 DNA: TGTGCCAGCAGCCAAGAGTTAGGGGACAGGGGGCATGTTGAGCAGTTCTTC. Residues: CASSQELGDRGHVEQFF.

The gene calls are TRBV27 and TRBJ2-2; TRBD1 matches at 8 bases. The CDR3 is made up of 17 amino acids. Germline V gene data show CDR1 as MNHEY and CDR2 as SMNVEV (reference sequence). V gave up 2 bases and J gave up 5 bases; unmatched junction bases: 10. The CDR3 spells CASSLLRTGRGTGELFF. Here the CDR3 DNA reads TGTGCCAGCAGTTTACTCCGGACAGGGCGAGGAACCGGGGAGCTGTTTTTT.

The chain employs TRBV7-8 and TRBJ2-3, with D tentatively TRBD2 (6 bases). The V end was cut by 5 bases, the J end by 1 base, with 16 bases between. Germline loops: CDR1 SGHVS, CDR2 FQNEAQ. The CDR3 consists of 16 residues. The DNA for the CDR3 is TGTGCCAGCAGCACCCAACGGGGCGGGGGCACAGATACGCAGTATTTT. It encodes CASSTQRGGGTDTQYF.

The chain uses TRBV3-1 (or the pseudogene TRBV3-2) and TRBJ1-4; 7 positions match TRBD1. The CDR3 runs to 15 residues. The germline V gene encodes CDR1 LGHDT and CDR2 YNNKEL (reference sequence). Trimming at V came to 1 base and at J to 7 bases, leaving 6 bases not matched to a gene. The CDR3 DNA reads TGTGCCAGCAGCCAAGGGGATACAGGGGTTGAAAAACTGTTTTTT. Translating gives CASSQGDTGVEKLFF.

The chain has TRBV11-2 and TRBJ2-7; D unclear. Germline V lookup: CDR1 SGHAT, CDR2 FQNNGV. The V and J ends lost 4 bases and 4 bases respectively, with 8 bases between them. The CDR3 is 12 amino acids. CDR3 sequence reads: CASSSLTYEQYF. The CDR3 bases are TGTGCCAGCAGCTCACTTACGTACGAGCAGTACTTC.

The chain combines TRBV19 with TRBJ2-3, with D tentatively TRBD1 (6 bases). CDR3 length equals 15 residues. Germline V lookup: CDR1 LNHDA, CDR2 SQIVND (reference sequence). V was shortened by 3 bases and J by 2 bases, with 12 bases between the two germline ends. The CDR3 loop is CASSMLGADTDTQYF. CDR3 DNA: TGTGCCAGTAGTATGTTGGGGGCCGACACAGATACGCAGTATTTT. Combining the CDR3 with reference TRBV19 and TRBJ2-3 gives the whole variable domain DGGITQSPKYLFRKEGQNVTLSCEQNLNHDAMYWYRQDPGQGLRLIYYSQIVNDFQKGDIAEGYSVSREKKESFPLTVTSAQKNPTAFYLCASSMLGADTDTQYFGPGTRLTVL.

The chain recombines TRBV7-8 with TRBJ2-2; D possibly corresponds to TRBD2 (6 bases). V lost 7 bases and J 0 bases, leaving 15 bases between the germline ends. Looked up from germline, CDR1 is SGHVS and CDR2 is FQNEAQ. This CDR3 is built from 16 residues. Here the CDR3 DNA reads TGTGCCAGCATCCTGGGGCGGAGGGCGAACACCGGGGAGCTGTTTTTT. The encoded protein is CASILGRRANTGELFF.

This clone was detected only once. This chain uses TRBV7-3 with TRBJ2-5; 7 nucleotides agree with TRBD1. This CDR3 comprises 13 residues. CDR1 is SGHTA and CDR2 is FQGTGA in the germline V gene. Unmatched junction bases numbered 2, after V lost 5 bases and J lost 2 bases. The CDR3 protein is CASSRGQQETQYF. Written as DNA, the CDR3 is TGTGCCAGCAGCAGGGGACAGCAAGAGACCCAGTACTTC.

The rearrangement joins TRBV6-5 to TRBJ1-1, with D perhaps matching TRBD1 (6 bases). The CDR3 spans 15 residues. Looked up from germline, CDR1 is MNHEY and CDR2 is SVGAGI. The germline V and J ends were trimmed by 0 bases and 5 bases, with 13 bases remaining between them. CDR3 loop: CASSYSGGGWTEAFF. DNA of the CDR3: TGTGCCAGCAGTTACTCAGGCGGGGGCTGGACTGAAGCTTTCTTT.

This clone was detected only once. This chain links TRBV24-1 with TRBJ2-5; 15 nucleotides line up with TRBD2. With 10 bases clipped from V and 4 bases from J, the junction kept 0 bases outside the gene matches. The CDR3 contains 13 residues. Germline assignment: CDR1 KGHDR and CDR2 SFDVKD. CDR3 region: CATGLAGGETQYF. CDR3 DNA: TGTGCCACGGGACTAGCGGGAGGAGAGACCCAGTACTTC.

The sample holds a few counts of this clone. The CDR3 loop is CASGLAGGNYEQYF. CDR3 in DNA: TGTGCCAGCGGACTAGCGGGCGGGAACTACGAGCAGTACTTC. This chain uses TRBV3-1 (or the pseudogene TRBV3-2) with TRBJ2-7; 11 nucleotides line up with TRBD2. The J segment lost 3 bases and the V segment lost 8 bases, leaving 6 bases of the junction unmatched. The CDR3 spans 14 residues. The V gene's germline CDR1 is LGHDT and CDR2 YNNKEL (reference sequence).

In this sample, this clone turned up a few times. The V and J genes are TRBV4-1 and TRBJ1-6; 7 nucleotides agree with TRBD1. J was trimmed by 7 bases and V by 4 bases; bases with no gene match: 7. This CDR3 region has 15 residues. CDR1 and CDR2 (germline): MGHRA, YSYEKL. In DNA form, the CDR3 reads TGCGCCAGCAGCCCAAACGAACAGGGGAATTCACCCCTCCACTTT. The encoded protein is CASSPNEQGNSPLHF.

The chain recombines TRBV7-9 with TRBJ1-1, with 9 bases matching TRBD1. CDR3 length: 17 amino acids. The germline gives CDR1 SEHNR, CDR2 FQNEAQ (reference sequence). V dropped 1 base and J dropped 1; count of bases not matched to a gene: 7. CDR3 sequence reads: CASSLGTGGQTNTEAFF. Written as DNA, the CDR3 is TGTGCCAGCAGCTTAGGAACAGGGGGCCAGACGAACACTGAAGCTTTCTTT.

This clone came up once. V is TRBV15 and J is TRBJ2-1; 10 nucleotides align to TRBD2. Germline lookup yields CDR1 LNHNV and CDR2 YYDKDF (reference sequence). Unmatched junction bases numbered 12, after V lost 4 bases and J lost 12 bases. The CDR3 extends over 15 amino acids. The CDR3 DNA follows: TGTGCCACCAGCAAGGGAACAGTAATAGCGGGGGGGCAGTTCTTC. Protein: CATSKGTVIAGGQFF. The variable domain in full, completed from reference TRBV15 and TRBJ2-1, reads DAMVIQNPRYQVTQFGKPVTLSCSQTLNHNVMYWYQQKSSQAPKLLFHYYDKDFNNEADTPDNFQSRRPNTSFCFLDIRSPGLGDTAMYLCATSKGTVIAGGQFFGPGTRLTVL.

This rearrangement joins TRBV5-6 to TRBJ2-2; 8 nucleotides agree with TRBD2. This CDR3 is 16 amino acids long. After removal of 6 bases from V and 6 bases from J, the junction contained 13 bases not matched to a gene. Germline CDR1 and CDR2: SGHDT and YYEEEE. The CDR3 sequence is CASTDLRLAPAGELFF. The CDR3, as DNA: TGTGCCAGCACCGACCTCCGACTAGCGCCAGCCGGGGAGCTGTTTTTT.